The 17 T cell receptor beta chains below all came from one sample that was sequenced in a study of molecular identifiers for immune sequencing clone quantification. TCRdb re-called the PCR reads through MiXCR, storing one row per CDR3 protein. There are approximately 550,000 distinct CDR3 sequences in the sample; about 20% occur only once, and approximately 0.84% lies in the top ten. Material: naive CD8+ T cells from blood, with Jurkat cell RNA spiked in. This sample's subset: FACS-sorted CD8+CD4-CCR7+CD45RA+ naive T cells. All receptors derive from a human donor in good health. Some libraries in this study had Jurkat cell RNA spiked in.

For this clonotype: Sequence at one end of the junction differs from germline and may be a read error. The rearrangement links TRBV6-5 to TRBJ1-1, with 8 bases lining up with TRBD1. The CDR3 runs 16 residues. Germline CDR1 MNHEY, CDR2 SVGAGI. The CDR3 spells CASSAAEQGDDTDAFF. DNA for the CDR3: TGCGCCAGCAGTGCGGCAGAACAGGGGGATGACACTGACGCTTTCTTT.

This clonotype came up a few times. The J gene is TRBJ2-3, the V gene TRBV3-1; D perhaps matches TRBD2 (5 bases). Germline V gives CDR1 LGHDT, CDR2 YNNKEL (reference sequence). Trimming removed 6 bases at V and 7 bases at J, with 14 bases between. The CDR3 runs to 13 residues. CDR3 residues: CASSPYPSNTQYF. Written as DNA, the CDR3 is TGTGCCAGCAGTCCCTACCCTAGCAATACGCAGTATTTT.

Worth noting for this clonotype: A clone one base away is much larger, so this may be a read error. This sequence joins TRBV11-2 and TRBJ2-3, with 7 bases lining up with TRBD1. The CDR3 runs 16 residues. Germline-derived CDR1 and CDR2 are SGHAT and FQNNGV. The CDR3 DNA follows: TGTGCCAGCAGCTTCGGACAGGTGGAGGTGGCAGATACGCGGTATTTT. Translation gives CASSFGQVEVADTRYF.

The V gene is TRBV20-1, the J gene TRBJ2-5, with 10 bases that match TRBD1. Trimming cost V 0 bases and J 3 bases; bases outside gene matches: 10. CDR1 DFQATT and CDR2 SNEGSKA come from the germline V gene (reference sequence). The CDR3 is 17 residues long. Here the CDR3 DNA reads TGCAGTGCTAGAGATGAAGGAGGGACAGGGGTTGAAGAGACCCAGTACTTC. Amino acids: CSARDEGGTGVEETQYF.

The table lists this clonotype with a few counts. The chain's CDR3 is CAWSGGFGTEAFF. CDR3 in DNA: TGTGCCTGGAGTGGTGGGTTTGGGACTGAAGCTTTCTTT. The chain joins TRBV30 to TRBJ1-1, with unresolved D. V was shortened by 1 base and J by 5 bases, with 11 bases between the two germline ends. The V gene's germline CDR1 is GTSNPN and CDR2 SVGIG (reference sequence). This CDR3 region has 13 residues.

V is TRBV19 and J is TRBJ2-2; D unresolved. This CDR3 has 13 amino acids. The V end was cut by 8 bases, the J end by 5 bases, with 12 bases between. The germline gives CDR1 LNHDA, CDR2 SQIVND (reference sequence). CDR3: CASGMGSTGELFF. The CDR3 DNA follows: TGTGCCAGTGGCATGGGAAGTACCGGGGAGCTGTTTTTT.

This clonotype was seen a handful of times. This chain links TRBV4-1 with TRBJ2-3; no reliable D call. Germline loops: CDR1 MGHRA, CDR2 YSYEKL. The CDR3 runs 17 residues. The germline V and J ends were trimmed by 4 bases and 1 base, with 18 bases remaining between them. The CDR3 sequence is CASSPRGSPWGTDTQYF. As DNA, the CDR3 is TGCGCCAGCAGCCCCCGAGGATCCCCCTGGGGCACAGATACGCAGTATTTT.

This clonotype was picked up a small number of times. This rearrangement joins TRBV30 to TRBJ2-7; D may be TRBD1 or TRBD2 (5 bases each). From germline, CDR1 is GTSNPN and CDR2 SVGIG (reference sequence). The CDR3 length is 14 residues. Trimming cost V 1 base and J 0 bases, with 10 bases left between them. CDR3: CAWSGGPTSYEQYF. In DNA, the CDR3 is TGTGCCTGGAGTGGGGGACCAACCTCCTACGAGCAGTACTTC.

The chain uses TRBV7-9 and TRBJ2-1; perhaps TRBD1 as D (7 bases). There are 15 residues in the CDR3. Germline CDR1 reads SEHNR; CDR2 reads FQNEAQ (reference sequence). Trimming pared 7 bases from V and 3 bases from J, leaving 16 bases between. The CDR3 loop is CASTNGGGVYNEQFF. DNA for the CDR3: TGTGCCAGCACGAACGGAGGGGGCGTCTACAATGAGCAGTTCTTC.

This clonotype was counted between two and nine times. V is TRBV5-6 and J is TRBJ2-3, with D unclear. CDR1 is SGHDT and CDR2 is YYEEEE in the germline V gene. V was pared by 4 bases and J by 2 bases, with 8 bases between. The CDR3 length is 13 residues. The DNA of the CDR3 is TGTGCCAGCAGCGGGTGGATCACAGATACGCAGTATTTT. It translates to CASSGWITDTQYF. Using reference TRBV5-6 and TRBJ2-3 for the parts outside the CDR3, the full variable domain is DAGVTQSPTHLIKTRGQQVTLRCSPKSGHDTVSWYQQALGQGPQFIFQYYEEEERQRGNFPDRFSGHQFPNYSSELNVNALLLGDSALYLCASSGWITDTQYFGPGTRLTVL.

A few counts support this clonotype. Relative to the germline gene, one junction end is altered; a read error may explain this. The gene calls are TRBV20-1 and TRBJ1-1; D gene unclear. This CDR3 contains 13 residues. Germline-derived CDR1 and CDR2 are DFQATT and SNEGSKA (reference sequence). The CDR3 here is CRASGQKNTEAFF. The CDR3 DNA reads as TGCCGTGCTAGTGGGCAGAAGAACACTGAAGCTTTCTTT.

This clonotype turned up a few times. The chain recombines TRBV19 with TRBJ1-1, with 8 bases fitting TRBD1. Germline assignment: CDR1 LNHDA and CDR2 SQIVND (reference sequence). CDR3 size: 14 residues. V shed 3 bases and J 0 bases; nucleotides not matched to a gene: 0. The CDR3 region is CASSMTGVNTEAFF. Written as DNA, the CDR3 is TGTGCCAGTAGTATGACAGGGGTGAACACTGAAGCTTTCTTT.

This clonotype was observed a handful of times. The rearrangement uses TRBV27 and TRBJ2-4; TRBD1 matches at 9 bases. Trimming removed 3 bases from V and 7 bases from J; junction bases left unmatched: 7. CDR1 and CDR2 from the germline V gene are MNHEY and SMNVEV (reference sequence). The CDR3 extends over 15 amino acids. Here the CDR3 reads CASSFRGTGLNIQYF. Written as DNA, the CDR3 is TGTGCCAGCAGTTTCCGTGGGACAGGGCTGAACATTCAGTACTTC.

Of note for this clonotype: One junction end does not reproduce the germline sequence, and a read error may be involved. The chain links TRBV7-9 to TRBJ1-3, with 7 bases identical to TRBD1. The germline V gene has CDR1 SEHNR and CDR2 FQNEAQ (reference sequence). The CDR3 is made up of 15 amino acids. The DNA for the CDR3 is TGTGCCGGCAGCTCGTCACCCCAGGGGGACAACACCATATATTTT. Its protein is CAGSSSPQGDNTIYF.

The genes are TRBV6-5 and TRBJ2-2; D possibly corresponds to TRBD2 (5 bases). Looked up from germline, CDR1 is MNHEY and CDR2 is SVGAGI. The CDR3 spans 17 residues. V was shortened by 6 bases and J by 3 bases, with 20 bases between the two germline ends. The CDR3 reads CASSPTIWRLDTGELFF. The CDR3 DNA follows: TGTGCCAGCAGCCCAACGATCTGGAGGTTGGACACCGGGGAGCTGTTTTTT.

The chain combines TRBV27 with TRBJ2-7, with TRBD1 as a possible D gene (6 bases). Per the germline V gene, CDR1 is MNHEY and CDR2 is SMNVEV (reference sequence). This CDR3 contains 14 residues. Deletions cut 5 bases from V and 7 bases from J, with 18 bases between. The CDR3 loop is CASSALQGGAEQYF. Written as DNA, the CDR3 is TGTGCCAGCAGTGCCCTACAGGGTGGGGCAGAGCAGTACTTC.

This clonotype was recorded many times. This chain uses TRBV4-3 with TRBJ2-7, with D possibly called TRBD1 or TRBD2 (6 bases each). CDR3 length: 15 amino acids. The germline CDR1 and CDR2 sequences are LGHNA and YSLEER. The V gene lost 1 base and the J gene lost 3 bases, with 13 bases spanning the gap. The CDR3 DNA sequence: TGCGCCAGCAGCCAAGGACGGGGGACAAACTACGAGCAGTACTTC. It codes for CASSQGRGTNYEQYF.